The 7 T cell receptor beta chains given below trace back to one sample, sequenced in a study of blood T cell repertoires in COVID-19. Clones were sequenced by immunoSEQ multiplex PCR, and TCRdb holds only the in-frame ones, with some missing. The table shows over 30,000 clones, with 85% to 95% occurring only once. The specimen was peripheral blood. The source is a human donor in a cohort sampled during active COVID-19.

CDR3 region: CASSQEASGRRMDEQFF. The CDR3 DNA sequence: TGCGCCAGCAGTCAAGAGGCTAGCGGGAGGAGAATGGATGAGCAGTTCTTC. V gene TRBV23-1 combines with J gene TRBJ2-1; TRBD2 matches at 11 bases. TRBV23-1 is identified as an open reading frame with a role that is uncertain. Germline trimming cut 2 bases from V and 8 bases from J; bases unmatched to any gene: 11. There are 17 residues in the CDR3.

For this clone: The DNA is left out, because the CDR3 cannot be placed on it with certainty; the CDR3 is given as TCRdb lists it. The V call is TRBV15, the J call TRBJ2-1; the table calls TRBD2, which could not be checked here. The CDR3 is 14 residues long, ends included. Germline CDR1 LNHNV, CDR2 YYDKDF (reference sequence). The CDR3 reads CATSRVASGSPIIF.

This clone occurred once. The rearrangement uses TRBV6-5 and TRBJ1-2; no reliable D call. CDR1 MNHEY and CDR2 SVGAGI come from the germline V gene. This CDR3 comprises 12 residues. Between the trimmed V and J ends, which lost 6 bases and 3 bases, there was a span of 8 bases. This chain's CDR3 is CASRKDYYGYTF. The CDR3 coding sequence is TGTGCCAGCAGAAAGGACTACTATGGCTACACCTTC.

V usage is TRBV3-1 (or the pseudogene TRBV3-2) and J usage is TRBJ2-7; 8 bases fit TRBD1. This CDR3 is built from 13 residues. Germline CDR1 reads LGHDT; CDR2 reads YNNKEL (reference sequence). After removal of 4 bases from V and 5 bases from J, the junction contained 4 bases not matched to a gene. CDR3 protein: CASSRDRINEQYF. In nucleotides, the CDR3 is TGTGCCAGCAGCCGGGACAGGATAAACGAGCAGTACTTC.

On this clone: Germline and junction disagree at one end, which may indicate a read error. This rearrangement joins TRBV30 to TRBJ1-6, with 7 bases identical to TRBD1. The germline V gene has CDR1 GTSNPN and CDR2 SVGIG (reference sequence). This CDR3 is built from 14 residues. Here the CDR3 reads CAWKPTGYSSPLHF. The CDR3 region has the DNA TGTGCCTGGAAGCCGACAGGGTATAGTTCACCCCTCCACTTT.

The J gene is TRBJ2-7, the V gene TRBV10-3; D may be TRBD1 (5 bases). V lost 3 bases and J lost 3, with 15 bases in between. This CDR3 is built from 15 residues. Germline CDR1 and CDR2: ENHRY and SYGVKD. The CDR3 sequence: CAISESRTSVYEQYF. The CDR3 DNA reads TGTGCCATCAGTGAATCCCGGACATCGGTCTACGAGCAGTACTTC.

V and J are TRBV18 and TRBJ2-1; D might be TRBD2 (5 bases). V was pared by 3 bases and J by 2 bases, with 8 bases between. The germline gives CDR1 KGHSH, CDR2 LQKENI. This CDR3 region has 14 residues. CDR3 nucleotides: TGTGCCAGCTCACCCTTGGGAGCCTACAATGAGCAGTTCTTC. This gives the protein CASSPLGAYNEQFF.